This TCR beta chain originates from a study of CD8+ T cells in alopecia areata. Study-level findings and limits: Sequencing of scalp tissue also captures the resident alphabeta T cells of normal skin.

As regards this clone: What it recognizes is unknown. Additional DNA sequences in this sample encode the identical CDR3.

Extracted RNA was reverse transcribed into cDNA, the sequencing template. The table came from immunoSEQ multiplex PCR; TCRdb's copy has only in-frame clones and leaves some out. The sample includes 200,000 to 250,000 clones, 56% of them seen just once. The V and J ends lost 1 base and 4 bases respectively, with 7 bases between them. The CDR3 sequence is 13 residues long. In germline, CDR1 is SGHVS, CDR2 FQNEAQ. The TCR comes from a human donor in good health. Sequenced: CD8+ T cells sorted from blood. J is TRBJ1-2 and V is TRBV7-8; D gene unclear. DNA for the CDR3: TGTGCCAGCAGCTTAGGGGGTACCTATGGCTACACCTTC. It encodes CASSLGGTYGYTF. Using reference TRBV7-8 and TRBJ1-2 for the parts outside the CDR3, the full variable domain is GAGVSQSPRYKVAKRGQDVALRCDPISGHVSLFWYQQALGQGPEFLTYFQNEAQLDKSGLPSDRFFAERPEGSVSTLKIQRTQQEDSAVYLCASSLGGTYGYTFGSGTRLTVV.